This TCR beta chain was sequenced in a study of T cell repertoires in cytomegalovirus infection. TCRdb passed the reads through MiXCR, listing each CDR3 protein once. The sample shows 600,000 to 800,000 distinct CDR3 sequences, 24% of them seen only once. Findings and caveats of the study: Dominating the ex vivo response were HLA-C-restricted CMV-specific TCR beta clonotypes.

This CDR3 has 15 amino acids. Germline CDR1 is MNHEY and CDR2 is SVGAGI. Deletions cut 10 bases from V and 0 bases from J, with 16 bases between. A remark on this clonotype: What it recognizes is unknown.

The source is a human donor in good health (CMV status not recorded). Some clones in this sample may be carry-over from other donors' samples. V gene TRBV6-5 combines with J gene TRBJ2-4; D is perhaps TRBD1 (6 bases). Sequencing input: CD8+ T cells from PBMCs. This chain's CDR3 is CATQVQGLAKNIQYF. CDR3 coding DNA: TGTGCCACCCAGGTACAGGGATTAGCCAAAAACATTCAGTACTTC.